This entry features one TCR beta chain sequence. The ends lost 2 bases at V and 8 bases at J; junction bases unmatched: 8. The germline V gene encodes CDR1 LNHNV and CDR2 YYDKDF (reference sequence). The CDR3 sequence is 14 residues long. These data come from a study of Graves' ophthalmopathy and Graves' hyperthyroidism. The sequenced template was RNA, covering the TCR beta CDR3 region. Amplification began with first-round RT-PCR using HTBI primers, then second-round multiplex PCR was performed. TCRdb re-called the multiplex PCR reads through MiXCR, storing one row per CDR3 protein. The data contain about 740,000 distinct CDR3 sequences, 40% of them seen just once; the ten biggest clones take up 44%.

The sequence derives from an adult man with Graves' ophthalmopathy. The sample taken for sequencing was peripheral blood. This chain joins TRBV15 and TRBJ1-2; 7 bases agree with TRBD1. The CDR3 region is CATSRPRQGRGYTF. Written as DNA, the CDR3 is TGTGCCACCAGCAGACCGCGACAGGGACGGGGCTACACCTTC. The full variable domain, completed using reference TRBV15 and TRBJ1-2, is DAMVIQNPRYQVTQFGKPVTLSCSQTLNHNVMYWYQQKSSQAPKLLFHYYDKDFNNEADTPDNFQSRRPNTSFCFLDIRSPGLGDTAMYLCATSRPRQGRGYTFGSGTRLTVV.